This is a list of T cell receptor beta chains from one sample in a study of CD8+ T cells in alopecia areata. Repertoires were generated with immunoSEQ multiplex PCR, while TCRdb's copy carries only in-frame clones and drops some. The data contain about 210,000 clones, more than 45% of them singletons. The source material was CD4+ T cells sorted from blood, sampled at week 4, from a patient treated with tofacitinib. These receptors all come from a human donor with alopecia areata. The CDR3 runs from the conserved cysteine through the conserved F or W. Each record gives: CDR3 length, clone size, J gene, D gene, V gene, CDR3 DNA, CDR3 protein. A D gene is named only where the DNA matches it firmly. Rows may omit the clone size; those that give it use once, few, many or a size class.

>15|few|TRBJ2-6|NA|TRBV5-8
TGTGCCAGCAGCCGAAGGGGCACTGGGGCCAACGTCCTGACTTTC
CASSRRGTGANVLTF
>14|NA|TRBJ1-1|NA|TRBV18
TGTGCCAGCTCACAGGACTTCATGAACACTGAAGCTTTCTTT
CASSQDFMNTEAFF
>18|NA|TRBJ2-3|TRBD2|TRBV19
TGTGCCAGTACTTCAAGCGGGGGGGTTCCGAGGAACACAGATACGCAGTATTTT
CASTSSGGVPRNTDTQYF
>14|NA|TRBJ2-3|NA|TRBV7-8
TGTGCCAGCAGCTTAGGGGGGCGCACAGATACGCAGTATTTT
CASSLGGRTDTQYF
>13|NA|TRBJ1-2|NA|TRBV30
TGTGCCTGGAGCCCGGGACCCAGCTTCCTCTACACCTTC
CAWSPGPSFLYTF
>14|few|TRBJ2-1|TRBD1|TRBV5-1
TGCGCCAGCAGCCACGGACAGGGCGGCAATGAGCAGTTCTTC
CASSHGQGGNEQFF
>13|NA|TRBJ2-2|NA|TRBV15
TGTGCCACCAGCCGGGGGCTGGCCGGGGAGCTGTTTTTT
CATSRGLAGELFF
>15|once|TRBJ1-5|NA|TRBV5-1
TGCGCCAGCAGCTTGGGGCCTTATAGCAATCAGCCCCAGCATTTT
CASSLGPYSNQPQHF
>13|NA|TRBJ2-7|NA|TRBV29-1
TGCAGCGTTGAAGTCGGGGCCTCCTACGAGCAGTACTTC
CSVEVGASYEQYF
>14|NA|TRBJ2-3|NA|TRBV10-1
TGCGCCAGCAGTGAGTCAATCAACAGGGATACGCAGTATTTT
CASSESINRDTQYF
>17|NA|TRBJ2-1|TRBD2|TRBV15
TGTGCCACCAGCAGAGGTAGCGGGGCGGGGGGCTACAATGAGCAGTTCTTC
CATSRGSGAGGYNEQFF
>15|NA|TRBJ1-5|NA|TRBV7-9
TGTGCCAGCAGCTCCCCAGGGGCCGGCAATCAGCCCCAGCATTTT
CASSSPGAGNQPQHF
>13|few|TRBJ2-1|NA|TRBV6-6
TGTGCCAGCAGTTATTTCGGAGACAATGAGCAGTTCTTC
CASSYFGDNEQFF
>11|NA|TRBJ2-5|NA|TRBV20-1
TGCAGTGCTAGGTTGGGGGAAACCCAGTACTTC
CSARLGETQYF
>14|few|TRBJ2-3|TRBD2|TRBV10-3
TGTGCCATCCGCGCGGGGGGGCCGAGAGATACGCAGTATTTT
CAIRAGGPRDTQYF
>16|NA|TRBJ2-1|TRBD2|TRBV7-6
TGTGCCAGCAGCTTAGCGGGATTAGCGGGGGACAATGAGCAGTTCTTC
CASSLAGLAGDNEQFF
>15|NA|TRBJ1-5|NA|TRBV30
TGTGCCTGGAGTGTACGCAGAGATAGCAATCAGCCCCAGCATTTT
CAWSVRRDSNQPQHF